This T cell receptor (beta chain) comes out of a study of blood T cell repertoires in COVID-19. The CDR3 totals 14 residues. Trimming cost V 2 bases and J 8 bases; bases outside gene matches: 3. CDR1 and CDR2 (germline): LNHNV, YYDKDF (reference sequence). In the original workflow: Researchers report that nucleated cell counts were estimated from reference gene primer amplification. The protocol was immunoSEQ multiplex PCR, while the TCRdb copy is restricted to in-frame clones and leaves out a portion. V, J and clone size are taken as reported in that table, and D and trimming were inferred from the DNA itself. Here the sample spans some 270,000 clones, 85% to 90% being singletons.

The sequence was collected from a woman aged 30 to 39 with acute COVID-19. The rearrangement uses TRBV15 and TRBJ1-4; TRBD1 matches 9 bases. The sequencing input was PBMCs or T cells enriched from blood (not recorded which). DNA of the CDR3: TGTGCCACCAGCAGACAACAGGGGGCGGAAAAACTGTTTTTT. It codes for CATSRQQGAEKLFF.